Listed below are T cell receptor beta chains from one sample, sequenced in a study of T cells in Graves' hyperthyroidism and ophthalmopathy. TCRdb recomputed calls from the multiplex PCR reads with MiXCR, one row per CDR3 protein. This sample carries about 290,000 distinct CDR3 sequences, roughly 13% of them seen once, and the ten largest clones take approximately 7.9%. Sequencing used blood. The receptors were sampled from a woman between 40 and 55 years old with Graves' hyperthyroidism. Both conserved end residues are trimmed from each CDR3. The order of the fields is V gene, clone size, J gene, CDR3 length, CDR3 protein. The listing skips clone size in some rows; elsewhere it reads once, few, many or a size class.

>TRBV12-3/TRBV12-4|few|TRBJ2-5|12
ASSVASGKETQY
>TRBV7-2|-|TRBJ2-5|13
ASSLAAGAVETQY
>TRBV12-5|few|TRBJ2-2|13
ASGSGQGNTGELF
>TRBV7-9|-|TRBJ2-1|14
ASSLEGTGIFNEQF
>TRBV4-2|-|TRBJ2-3|13
ASSQDRTGTNTQY
>TRBV12-3/TRBV12-4|many|TRBJ2-1|9
ASSRGTEQF
>TRBV6-2/TRBV6-3|-|TRBJ2-1|18
ASSDPYSASTSGAYNEQF
>TRBV18|-|TRBJ2-5|13
ASSGLAGGHETQY
>TRBV2|once|TRBJ1-5|13
ASRKGGEGNQPQH
>TRBV20-1|many|TRBJ1-3|10
SASRTGNTIY
>TRBV13|-|TRBJ1-3|12
ASSQGGSGNTIY
>TRBV11-3|many|TRBJ2-3|11
ASSLDGIDTQY
>TRBV4-1|-|TRBJ1-5|12
ASSPSRSNQPQH
>TRBV7-2|many|TRBJ1-1|14
ASSLYGGQGNTEAF
>TRBV3-1|few|TRBJ1-5|13
ASSQGAGLSQPQH
>TRBV20-1|many|TRBJ2-1|12
SATLAPLHNEQF
>TRBV12-3/TRBV12-4|many|TRBJ2-1|17
ASTSVAPRRERSYNEQF
>TRBV7-2|few|TRBJ1-2|11
ASSGLHLYGYT
>TRBV4-1|few|TRBJ1-4|14
ASSPLWDRGEEKLF
>TRBV5-4|few|TRBJ1-2|11
ASSFQEIYGYT
>TRBV10-3|many|TRBJ1-1|11
AISPTENTEAF
>TRBV20-1|many|TRBJ2-5|10
SASRDRETQY
>TRBV12-3/TRBV12-4|many|TRBJ1-5|9
ASSVGGPQH
>TRBV28|many|TRBJ2-1|13
ASRATGRSYNEQF
>TRBV24-1|many|TRBJ2-1|13
ATSVGRGQGNEQF
>TRBV5-1|many|TRBJ2-1|13
ASSLGTSEYNEQF
>TRBV12-3/TRBV12-4|many|TRBJ2-1|13
ASRGGLAAYNEQF
>TRBV3-1|many|TRBJ2-3|14
ASSQVLRLEVDTQY
>TRBV28|many|TRBJ2-6|12
ASSFFSGANVLT
>TRBV11-1|-|TRBJ2-3|13
ASSLAGPNTDTQY
>TRBV7-9|-|TRBJ1-1|13
ASSDLHGRNTEAF
>TRBV7-2|many|TRBJ2-7|11
ASSLGGLAGQY
>TRBV20-1|many|TRBJ2-7|12
SAEGGLAGPEQY
>TRBV20-1|many|TRBJ2-1|14
SASSSGVPHYNEQF
>TRBV20-1|many|TRBJ2-5|13
SASPLAGATETQY
>TRBV6-2/TRBV6-3|many|TRBJ2-7|14
ASSTTQTGIRNEQY
>TRBV2|many|TRBJ2-3|12
ASSARDYRNTQY
>TRBV11-3|many|TRBJ1-1|12
ASSSRVVNTEAF
>TRBV3-1|-|TRBJ1-2|9
ASRDMGGYT
>TRBV2|many|TRBJ2-7|12
ASSELGPDYEQY
>TRBV6-6|-|TRBJ1-1|12
ASSYGVARTEAF
>TRBV7-9|many|TRBJ2-7|11
ANQPEGKIEQY
>TRBV10-3|few|TRBJ1-5|13
AISEDGFLNQPQH
>TRBV20-1|few|TRBJ1-4|13
SARSEPGQSEKLF
>TRBV2|-|TRBJ1-4|13
ASSESGTANEKLF